This TCR beta chain is from a study of blood T cell repertoires in COVID-19. Here immunoSEQ multiplex PCR was the method, and the copy in TCRdb shows in-frame clones only, minus some. The sample holds over 200,000 clones, 75% to 90% seen once. Germline loops: CDR1 MNHEY, CDR2 SVGEGT. The ends were cut back, 4 bases at V and 0 bases at J, with 4 bases in the middle. The CDR3 covers 14 residues. The sequence was collected from a woman younger than 45 who had been exposed to COVID-19. The sample consisted of PBMCs or T cells enriched from blood (not recorded which). The J gene is TRBJ2-6, the V gene TRBV6-2 or TRBV6-3, with D hard to call. CDR3 nucleotides: TGTGCCAGCAGTTCAGACTCTGGGGCCAACGTCCTGACTTTC. It yields the protein CASSSDSGANVLTF.